These 6 T cell receptor beta chains came from one sample sequenced in a study of Graves' ophthalmopathy and Graves' hyperthyroidism. RNA transcripts provided the template for amplifying TCR beta CDR3 regions. Investigators did first-round RT-PCR with HTBI primers, then second-round multiplex PCR. MiXCR was run by TCRdb on the multiplex PCR reads, yielding one entry per CDR3 protein. The sample consists of 210,000 or so distinct CDR3 sequences, approximately 28% of them appearing once. The sequencing sample was made of peripheral blood. The receptor set was obtained from a man aged 50 to 60 with Graves' ophthalmopathy.

The CDR3 DNA is TGTGCCAGCAGCAGAGGGGGGGCTAAGGCTGAAGCTTTCTTT. Protein: CASSRGGAKAEAFF. The V and J genes are TRBV27 and TRBJ1-1, with D possibly TRBD1 on 6 matching bases. V lost 6 bases and J 6 bases, leaving 17 bases between the germline ends. This CDR3 comprises 14 residues. Germline loops: CDR1 MNHEY, CDR2 SMNVEV (reference sequence).

This clonotype was found many times. This CDR3 reads CASSSVEAQYF. CDR3 DNA: TGTGCCAGCAGTTCAGTGGAGGCCCAGTACTTC. V gene TRBV6-1 combines with J gene TRBJ2-5; the D gene is possibly TRBD2 (5 bases). Germline V lookup: CDR1 MNHNS, CDR2 SASEGT. The CDR3 length is 11 residues. The ends were cut back, 5 bases at V and 9 bases at J, with 10 bases in the middle.

This clonotype has a count of ten or more. The chain uses TRBV3-1 and TRBJ1-1, with no clear D. The CDR3 spans 15 residues. The germline CDR1 and CDR2 sequences are LGHDT and YNNKEL (reference sequence). V was pared by 0 bases and J by 1 base, with 9 bases between. The CDR3 coding sequence is TGTGCCAGCAGCCAAGATTTTTGGGGGAACACTGAAGCTTTCTTT. Translated: CASSQDFWGNTEAFF.

This clonotype has a count of ten or more. The chain recombines TRBV7-8 with TRBJ2-5; D is undetermined. Germline V gene sequence: CDR1 SGHVS, CDR2 FQNEAQ. The CDR3 has 14 residues. The V end was cut by 1 base, the J end by 2 bases, with 8 bases between. This chain's CDR3 is CASSLGVLQETQYF. DNA for the CDR3: TGTGCCAGCAGCTTAGGGGTACTTCAAGAGACCCAGTACTTC.

The count of this clonotype is one. The genes are TRBV6-1 and TRBJ1-3, with D possibly matching TRBD1 (6 bases). V was cut by 6 bases and J by 0 bases, with 15 bases left in between. The CDR3 spans 16 residues. CDR1 and CDR2 from the germline V gene are MNHNS and SASEGT. The CDR3 reads CASRKGEAYSGNTIYF. CDR3 DNA: TGTGCCAGCAGGAAGGGGGAGGCCTACTCTGGAAACACCATATATTTT.

This clonotype was picked up many times. This chain links TRBV9 with TRBJ2-5; 11 nucleotides align to TRBD1. Germline-derived CDR1 and CDR2 are SGDLS and YYNGEE. The V and J ends lost 0 bases and 4 bases, in that order; junction bases with no gene match: 2. The CDR3 length is 15 residues. Here the CDR3 reads CASSVGGTGGETQYF. CDR3 DNA: TGTGCCAGCAGCGTAGGAGGGACAGGGGGAGAGACCCAGTACTTC.